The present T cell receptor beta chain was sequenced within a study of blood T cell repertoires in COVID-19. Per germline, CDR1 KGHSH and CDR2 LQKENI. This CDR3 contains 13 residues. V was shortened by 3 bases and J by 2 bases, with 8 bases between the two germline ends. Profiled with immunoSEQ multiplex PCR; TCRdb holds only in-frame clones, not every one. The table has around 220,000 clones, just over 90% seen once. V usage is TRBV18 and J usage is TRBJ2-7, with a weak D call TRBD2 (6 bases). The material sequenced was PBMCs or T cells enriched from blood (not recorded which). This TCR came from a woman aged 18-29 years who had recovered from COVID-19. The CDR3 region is CASSPAGTYEQYF. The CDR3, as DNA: TGTGCCAGCTCACCGGCGGGGACCTACGAGCAGTACTTC.